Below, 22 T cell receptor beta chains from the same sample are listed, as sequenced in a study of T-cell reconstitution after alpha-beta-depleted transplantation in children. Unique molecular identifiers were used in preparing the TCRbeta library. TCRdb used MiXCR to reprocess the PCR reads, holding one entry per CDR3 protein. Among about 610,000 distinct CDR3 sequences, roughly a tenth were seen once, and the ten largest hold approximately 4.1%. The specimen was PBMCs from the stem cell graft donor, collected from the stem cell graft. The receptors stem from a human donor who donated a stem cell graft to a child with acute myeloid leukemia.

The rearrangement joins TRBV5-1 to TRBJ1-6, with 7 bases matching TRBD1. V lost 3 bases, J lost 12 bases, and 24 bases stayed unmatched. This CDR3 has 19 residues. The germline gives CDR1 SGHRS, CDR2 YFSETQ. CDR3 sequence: CASSSWELQGQLSSRPLHF. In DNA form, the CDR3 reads TGCGCCAGCAGCTCTTGGGAATTACAGGGACAGCTAAGCTCCCGACCCCTCCACTTT.

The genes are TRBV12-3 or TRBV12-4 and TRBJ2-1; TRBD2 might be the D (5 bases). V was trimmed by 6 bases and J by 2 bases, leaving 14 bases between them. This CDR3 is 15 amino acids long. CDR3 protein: CASSRGSPPYNEQFF. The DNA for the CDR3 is TGTGCCAGCAGCCGGGGAAGCCCCCCCTACAATGAGCAGTTCTTC.

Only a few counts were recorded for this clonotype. The CDR3 spells CASSPLAEGQETQYF. CDR3 coding DNA: TGTGCCAGCAGCCCACTAGCGGAGGGCCAAGAGACCCAGTACTTC. The rearrangement links TRBV6-1 to TRBJ2-5; 8 nucleotides agree with TRBD2. The germline V gene has CDR1 MNHNS and CDR2 SASEGT. V lost 6 bases to trimming and J lost 1 base; unmatched junction nucleotides: 7. The CDR3 runs to 15 residues.

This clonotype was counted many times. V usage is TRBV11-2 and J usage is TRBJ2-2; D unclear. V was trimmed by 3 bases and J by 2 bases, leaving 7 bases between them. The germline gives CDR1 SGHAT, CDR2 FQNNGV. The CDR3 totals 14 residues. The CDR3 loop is CASSFMGNTGELFF. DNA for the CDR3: TGTGCCAGCAGCTTTATGGGCAACACCGGGGAGCTGTTTTTT. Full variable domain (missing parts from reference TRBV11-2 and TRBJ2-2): EAGVAQSPRYKIIEKRQSVAFWCNPISGHATLYWYQQILGQGPKLLIQFQNNGVVDDSQLPKDRFSAERLKGVDSTLKIQPAKLEDSAVYLCASSFMGNTGELFFGEGSRLTVL.

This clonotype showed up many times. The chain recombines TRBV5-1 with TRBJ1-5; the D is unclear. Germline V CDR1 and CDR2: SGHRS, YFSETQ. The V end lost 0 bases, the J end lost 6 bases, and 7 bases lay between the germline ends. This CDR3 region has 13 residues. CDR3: CASSLEVSQPQHF. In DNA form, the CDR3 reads TGCGCCAGCAGCTTGGAGGTCAGTCAGCCCCAGCATTTT. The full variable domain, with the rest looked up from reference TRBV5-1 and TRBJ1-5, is KAGVTQTPRYLIKTRGQQVTLSCSPISGHRSVSWYQQTPGQGLQFLFEYFSETQRNKGNFPGRFSGRQFSNSRSEMNVSTLELGDSALYLCASSLEVSQPQHFGDGTRLSIL.

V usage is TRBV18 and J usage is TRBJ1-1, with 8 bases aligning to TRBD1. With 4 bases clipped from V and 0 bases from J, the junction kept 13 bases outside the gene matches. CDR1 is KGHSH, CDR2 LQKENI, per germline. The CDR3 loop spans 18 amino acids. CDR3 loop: CASSLTAGTGTMNTEAFF. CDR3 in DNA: TGTGCCAGCTCACTTACTGCCGGGACAGGAACCATGAACACTGAAGCTTTCTTT.

CDR3 DNA sequence: TGTGCCAGCAGCTTAGGATTACTATCCCGTCAGACCCAGTACTTC. Protein product: CASSLGLLSRQTQYF. The chain links TRBV7-2 to TRBJ2-5; D ambiguous. CDR1 and CDR2 (germline): SGHTA, FQGNSA. This CDR3 is 15 amino acids long. V was trimmed by 1 base and J by 6 bases, leaving 15 bases between them.

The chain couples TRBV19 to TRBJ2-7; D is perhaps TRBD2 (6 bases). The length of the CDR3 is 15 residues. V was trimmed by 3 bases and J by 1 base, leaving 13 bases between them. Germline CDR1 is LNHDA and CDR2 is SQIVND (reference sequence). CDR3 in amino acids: CASSISGTLSYEQYF. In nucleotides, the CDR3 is TGTGCCAGTAGTATTTCCGGGACTCTTTCCTACGAGCAGTACTTC. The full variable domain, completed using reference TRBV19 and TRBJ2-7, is DGGITQSPKYLFRKEGQNVTLSCEQNLNHDAMYWYRQDPGQGLRLIYYSQIVNDFQKGDIAEGYSVSREKKESFPLTVTSAQKNPTAFYLCASSISGTLSYEQYFGPGTRLTVT.

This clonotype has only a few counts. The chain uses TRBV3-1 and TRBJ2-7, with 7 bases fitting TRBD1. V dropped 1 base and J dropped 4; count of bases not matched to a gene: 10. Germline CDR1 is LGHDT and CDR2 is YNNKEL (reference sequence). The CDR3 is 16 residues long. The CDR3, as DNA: TGTGCCAGCAGCCAAGGGCACACAGGGGTCACGTACGAGCAGTACTTC. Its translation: CASSQGHTGVTYEQYF.

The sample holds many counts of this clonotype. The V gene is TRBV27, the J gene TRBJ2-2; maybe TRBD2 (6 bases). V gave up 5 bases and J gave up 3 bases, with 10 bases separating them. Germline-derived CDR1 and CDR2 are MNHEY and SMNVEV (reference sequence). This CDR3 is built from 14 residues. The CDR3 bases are TGTGCCAGCAGTCCCAGGAGGGACACCGGGGAGCTGTTTTTT. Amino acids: CASSPRRDTGELFF.

CDR3 region: CSVSDREANTIYF. The CDR3 bases are TGCAGCGTTTCGGACAGGGAAGCAAACACCATATATTTT. The V call is TRBV29-1, the J call TRBJ1-3; 8 nucleotides line up with TRBD1. The CDR3 has 13 residues. The J segment lost 6 bases and the V segment lost 5 bases, leaving 6 bases of the junction unmatched. CDR1 is SQVTM and CDR2 is ANQGSEA in the germline V gene.

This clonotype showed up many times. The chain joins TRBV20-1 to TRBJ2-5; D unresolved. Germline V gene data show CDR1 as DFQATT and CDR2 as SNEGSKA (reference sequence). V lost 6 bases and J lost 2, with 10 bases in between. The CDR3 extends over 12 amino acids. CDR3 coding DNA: TGCAGTGCCAGCCCTTATCAAGAGACCCAGTACTTC. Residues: CSASPYQETQYF.

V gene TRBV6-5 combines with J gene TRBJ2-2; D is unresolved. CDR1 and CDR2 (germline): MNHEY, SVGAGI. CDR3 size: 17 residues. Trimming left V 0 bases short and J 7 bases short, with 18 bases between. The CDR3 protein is CASSYSTGQGAGGELFF. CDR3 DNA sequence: TGTGCCAGCAGTTACTCGACGGGCCAAGGCGCTGGCGGGGAGCTGTTTTTT.

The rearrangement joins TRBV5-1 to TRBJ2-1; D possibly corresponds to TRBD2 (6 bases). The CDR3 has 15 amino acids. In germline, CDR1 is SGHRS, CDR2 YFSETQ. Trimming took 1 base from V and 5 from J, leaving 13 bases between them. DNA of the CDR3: TGCGCCAGCAGCTTGCGCGGGACTCAAGACAATGAGCAGTTCTTC. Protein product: CASSLRGTQDNEQFF. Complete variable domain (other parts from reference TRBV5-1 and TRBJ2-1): KAGVTQTPRYLIKTRGQQVTLSCSPISGHRSVSWYQQTPGQGLQFLFEYFSETQRNKGNFPGRFSGRQFSNSRSEMNVSTLELGDSALYLCASSLRGTQDNEQFFGPGTRLTVL.

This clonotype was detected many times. The CDR3 here is CASSVGQGTGELFF. The DNA of the CDR3 is TGTGCCAGCAGCGTAGGACAGGGAACCGGGGAGCTGTTTTTT. The chain recombines TRBV9 with TRBJ2-2; 7 bases are shared with TRBD1. The CDR3 is made up of 14 amino acids. The V gene end was trimmed by 0 bases and the J gene end by 5 bases; junction bases not matched to a gene: 1. Germline-derived CDR1 and CDR2 are SGDLS and YYNGEE.

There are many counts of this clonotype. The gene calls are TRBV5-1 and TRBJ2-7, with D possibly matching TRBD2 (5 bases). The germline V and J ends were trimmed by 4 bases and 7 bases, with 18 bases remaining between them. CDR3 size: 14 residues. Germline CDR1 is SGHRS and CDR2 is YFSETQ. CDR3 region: CASSLGEPPQEQYF. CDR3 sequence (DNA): TGCGCCAGCAGCCTGGGAGAGCCTCCTCAAGAGCAGTACTTC. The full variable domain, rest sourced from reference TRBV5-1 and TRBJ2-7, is KAGVTQTPRYLIKTRGQQVTLSCSPISGHRSVSWYQQTPGQGLQFLFEYFSETQRNKGNFPGRFSGRQFSNSRSEMNVSTLELGDSALYLCASSLGEPPQEQYFGPGTRLTVT.

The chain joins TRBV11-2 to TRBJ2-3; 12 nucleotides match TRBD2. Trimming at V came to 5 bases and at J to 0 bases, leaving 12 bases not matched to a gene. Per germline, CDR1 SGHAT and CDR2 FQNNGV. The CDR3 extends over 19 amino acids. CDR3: CASSRRTSGTLSSTDTQYF. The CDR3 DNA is TGTGCCAGCAGCCGACGGACTAGCGGGACGTTGTCTAGCACAGATACGCAGTATTTT.

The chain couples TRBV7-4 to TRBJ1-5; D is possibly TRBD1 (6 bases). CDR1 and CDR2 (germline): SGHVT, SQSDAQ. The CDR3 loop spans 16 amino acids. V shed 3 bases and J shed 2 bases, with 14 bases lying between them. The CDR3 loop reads CASSFSPGVCNQPQHF. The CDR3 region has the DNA TGTGCCAGCAGCTTTTCTCCAGGGGTTTGCAATCAGCCCCAGCATTTT.

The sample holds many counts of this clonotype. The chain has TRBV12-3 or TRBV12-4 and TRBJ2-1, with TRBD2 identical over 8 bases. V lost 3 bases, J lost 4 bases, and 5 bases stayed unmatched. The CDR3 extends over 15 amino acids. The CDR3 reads CASSFSGNSYNEQFF. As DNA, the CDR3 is TGTGCCAGCAGTTTTAGCGGGAACTCTTACAATGAGCAGTTCTTC.

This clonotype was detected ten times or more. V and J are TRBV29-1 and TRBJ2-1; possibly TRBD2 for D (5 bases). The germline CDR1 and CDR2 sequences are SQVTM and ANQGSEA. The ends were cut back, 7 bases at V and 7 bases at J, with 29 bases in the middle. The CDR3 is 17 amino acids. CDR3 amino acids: CSGLPSGRAGLGNEQFF. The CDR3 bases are TGCAGCGGGCTCCCGTCAGGACGGGCGGGCCTTGGGAATGAGCAGTTCTTC.

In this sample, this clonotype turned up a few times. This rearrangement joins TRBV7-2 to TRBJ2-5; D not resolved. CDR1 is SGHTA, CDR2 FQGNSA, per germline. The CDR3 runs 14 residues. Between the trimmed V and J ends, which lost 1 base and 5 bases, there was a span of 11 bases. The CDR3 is CASSLVDGLETQYF. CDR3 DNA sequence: TGTGCCAGCAGCTTAGTGGACGGATTGGAGACCCAGTACTTC.

This CDR3 is CASSPGTSGVQETQYF. The CDR3 region has the DNA TGTGCCAGCAGCCCTGGGACTAGCGGGGTTCAAGAGACCCAGTACTTC. The V call is TRBV3-1, the J call TRBJ2-5, with 13 bases lining up with TRBD2. Germline V CDR1 and CDR2: LGHDT, YNNKEL (reference sequence). The CDR3 length is 16 residues. The V segment lost 4 bases and the J segment 2 bases; nucleotides outside the gene matches: 4.